A selection of T cell receptor beta chains follows, all from one sample in a study of response to subunit inactivated influenza vaccine. One entry per CDR3 protein results from TCRdb running MiXCR on the RT-PCR reads. Altogether 250,000 to 350,000 distinct CDR3 sequences are present, 20% to 25% being singletons, with the ten largest covering around 10%. Here the sequenced sample was PBMCs from blood, taken about 20 months after vaccination. These receptors came from a man between 50 and 75 years old who received an inactivated influenza vaccine. CDR3s include the opening cysteine and the closing phenylalanine or tryptophan. A D gene is named only where the DNA matches it firmly. Size values are once, few and many counts, or a class for expanded clones, and some rows have none.

D gene | clone size | J gene | V gene | CDR3 protein | CDR3 DNA
NA | few | TRBJ2-1 | TRBV28 | CASSLLQFSNEQFF | TGTGCCAGCAGTCTCCTACAGTTTTCCAATGAGCAGTTCTTC
NA | few | TRBJ1-1 | TRBV11-2 | CASSLSGAVNTEAFF | TGTGCCAGCAGCTTATCAGGGGCGGTGAACACTGAAGCTTTCTTT
TRBD2 | NA | TRBJ2-1 | TRBV11-2 | CASSPGRGASYNEQFF | TGTGCCAGCAGCCCAGGGCGGGGGGCCTCCTACAATGAGCAGTTCTTC
TRBD2 | few | TRBJ2-7 | TRBV20-1 | CSARRLADTYEQYF | TGCAGTGCTCGGCGACTAGCGGATACCTACGAGCAGTACTTC
TRBD2 | NA | TRBJ2-5 | TRBV12-3/TRBV12-4 | CASSPVAGEETQYF | TGTGCCAGCAGTCCCGTGGCGGGAGAAGAGACCCAGTACTTC
TRBD1 | many | TRBJ1-4 | TRBV9 | CASSASGTGGSELFF | TGTGCCAGCAGCGCTTCCGGGACAGGGGGCTCGGAACTGTTTTTT
NA | NA | TRBJ1-3 | TRBV4-1 | CASSQVAGGSGNTIYF | TGCGCCAGCAGCCAAGTGGCGGGGGGATCTGGAAACACCATATATTTT
NA | few | TRBJ1-2 | TRBV20-1 | CSARGGLDSYDYGYTF | TGCAGTGCTAGAGGGGGACTCGACTCCTATGACTATGGCTACACCTTC
NA | NA | TRBJ2-1 | TRBV5-6 | CASSFGPSHLNEQFF | TGTGCCAGCAGCTTTGGGCCCAGCCATCTGAATGAGCAGTTCTTC
NA | NA | TRBJ1-5 | TRBV12-3/TRBV12-4 | CASSPPGTLGQPQHF | TGTGCCAGCAGCCCGCCAGGGACGCTGGGCCAGCCCCAGCATTTT
NA | few | TRBJ1-5 | TRBV4-2 | CASSQDRTTNQPQHF | TGTGCCAGCAGCCAAGATCGGACAACAAATCAGCCCCAGCATTTT
TRBD1 | few | TRBJ1-1 | TRBV10-3 | CATGQGTNTEAFF | TGTGCCACGGGACAGGGAACGAACACTGAAGCTTTCTTT
NA | few | TRBJ1-2 | TRBV28 | CASSPTHSFYGYTF | TGTGCCAGCAGCCCAACCCACAGCTTCTATGGCTACACCTTC
TRBD1 | NA | TRBJ2-7 | TRBV12-3/TRBV12-4 | CASSRQGWDYEQYF | TGTGCCAGCAGCCGACAGGGCTGGGACTACGAGCAGTACTTC
TRBD2 | few | TRBJ2-2 | TRBV29-1 | CSVRLAGGPTNTGELFF | TGCAGCGTAAGACTAGCGGGAGGCCCAACGAACACCGGGGAGCTGTTTTTT
NA | NA | TRBJ1-2 | TRBV6-5 | CASSYTAGNYGYTF | TGTGCCAGCAGTTACACAGCAGGGAACTATGGCTACACCTTC
NA | NA | TRBJ1-5 | TRBV5-5 | CASSADINQPQHF | TGTGCCAGCAGCGCCGACATCAATCAGCCCCAGCATTTT
NA | NA | TRBJ2-7 | TRBV5-4 | CASSLRPQISEYRTSYEQYF | TGTGCCAGCAGCTTGAGACCCCAAATCTCAGAGTACAGAACGTCCTACGAGCAGTACTTC
NA | once | TRBJ2-1 | TRBV12-3/TRBV12-4 | CASSFFIGYDEQFF | TGTGCCAGCAGTTTTTTTATAGGTTACGATGAGCAGTTCTTC
NA | NA | TRBJ2-5 | TRBV3-1 | CASSSHGGHETQYF | TGTGCCAGCAGCTCTCACGGGGGGCACGAGACCCAGTACTTC
NA | NA | TRBJ2-3 | TRBV10-3 | CAIMGQVSSTDTQYF | TGTGCCATCATGGGGCAGGTCTCTAGCACAGATACGCAGTATTTT
NA | many | TRBJ1-6 | TRBV7-9 | CASSLDGGSPLHF | TGCGCCAGCAGCCTGGACGGCGGTTCACCCCTCCACTTT
NA | many | TRBJ1-5 | TRBV21-1 | CASSKAGGEAQPQHF | TGTGCCAGCAGCAAAGCCGGAGGGGAAGCTCAGCCCCAGCATTTT
NA | many | TRBJ1-3 | TRBV20-1 | CSARDPNGYSGNTIYF | TGCAGTGCTAGGGACCCGAACGGCTACTCTGGAAACACCATATATTTT
TRBD1 | once | TRBJ1-4 | TRBV7-2 | CASSPRQGSEKLFF | TGTGCCAGCAGCCCAAGACAGGGGAGCGAAAAACTGTTTTTT
TRBD2 | NA | TRBJ2-7 | TRBV9 | CASSEGGLAGDEQYF | TGTGCCAGCAGCGAGGGGGGACTAGCGGGAGATGAGCAGTACTTC
TRBD1 | few | TRBJ1-6 | TRBV10-3 | CAISDRGNSYSPLHF | TGTGCCATCAGCGACAGGGGGAATAGTTATTCACCCCTCCACTTT
NA | few | TRBJ2-5 | TRBV14 | CASSQRGQETQYF | TGTGCCAGCAGCCAACGGGGCCAAGAGACCCAGTACTTC
NA | few | TRBJ1-6 | TRBV12-3/TRBV12-4 | CASSSSIRDSPLHF | TGTGCCAGCAGTAGTTCTATCCGTGATTCACCCCTCCACTTT
TRBD1 | few | TRBJ1-2 | TRBV7-7 | CASSPRQGERNYGYTF | TGTGCTAGCAGCCCCCGACAGGGTGAGAGAAACTATGGCTACACCTTC
NA | many | TRBJ1-1 | TRBV14 | CASSHLNTEAFF | TGTGCCAGCAGCCACCTGAACACTGAAGCTTTCTTT
TRBD2 | NA | TRBJ2-1 | TRBV29-1 | CSVVSLAGGTDIRYNEQFF | TGCAGCGTTGTCTCTCTAGCGGGGGGTACCGATATAAGGTACAATGAGCAGTTCTTC
NA | NA | TRBJ2-1 | TRBV6-2/TRBV6-3 | CASSYADRRLYNEQFF | TGTGCCAGCAGTTACGCCGACAGGCGCCTCTACAATGAGCAGTTCTTC
NA | NA | TRBJ2-7 | TRBV20-1 | CSARDKSYEQYF | TGCAGTGCTAGAGATAAAAGTTACGAGCAGTACTTC
TRBD1 | few | TRBJ1-2 | TRBV20-1 | CSARGTGRAGYTF | TGCAGTGCTAGAGGGACAGGGCGGGCTGGCTACACCTTC
NA | few | TRBJ1-1 | TRBV20-1 | CSKLQGNTEAFF | TGCTCTAAGTTACAAGGTAACACTGAAGCTTTCTTT
NA | NA | TRBJ2-1 | TRBV5-1 | CASSPIDAVVNEQFF | TGCGCCAGCAGCCCGATTGACGCGGTGGTCAATGAGCAGTTCTTC
NA | NA | TRBJ2-3 | TRBV5-4 | CASSLIGTTDTQYF | TGTGCCAGCAGCTTGATTGGCACCACAGATACGCAGTATTTT
NA | NA | TRBJ2-1 | TRBV6-2/TRBV6-3 | CASSYSNRRRPHNEQFF | TGTGCCAGCAGTTACTCCAACCGAAGAAGGCCCCACAATGAGCAGTTCTTC
NA | NA | TRBJ2-3 | TRBV7-9 | CASSLAGGPQDTQYF | TGTGCCAGCAGCTTAGCAGGCGGTCCGCAGGATACGCAGTATTTT
NA | NA | TRBJ1-5 | TRBV4-2 | CASSQDRGGGNQPQHF | TGTGCCAGCAGCCAAGATAGGGGGGGAGGAAATCAGCCCCAGCATTTT
NA | NA | TRBJ1-2 | TRBV15 | CATSRDGAGNYGYTF | TGTGCCACCAGCAGAGATGGGGCTGGGAACTATGGCTACACCTTC
NA | NA | TRBJ2-3 | TRBV4-1 | CASSQGQYSTDTQYF | TGCGCCAGCAGCCAAGGACAGTACAGCACAGATACGCAGTATTTT
NA | few | TRBJ1-3 | TRBV5-1 | CASSFGQFSGNTIYF | TGCGCCAGCAGCTTCGGACAGTTCTCTGGAAACACCATATATTTT
NA | few | TRBJ1-5 | TRBV6-1 | CASRDRTSNQPQHF | TGTGCCAGCCGAGACAGGACGAGCAATCAGCCCCAGCATTTT
TRBD1 | NA | TRBJ2-2 | TRBV19 | CASRKQGEYTGELFF | TGTGCCAGTAGAAAGCAGGGGGAATACACCGGGGAGCTGTTTTTT
NA | NA | TRBJ1-1 | TRBV3-1 | CASSQTRVRDTEAFF | TGTGCCAGCAGCCAAACCAGGGTGAGAGACACTGAAGCTTTCTTT
NA | NA | TRBJ2-7 | TRBV27 | CASSTAGVHEQYF | TGTGCCAGCAGCACTGCCGGGGTCCACGAGCAGTACTTC
NA | many | TRBJ1-5 | TRBV5-6 | CASSLTGRSDQPQHF | TGTGCCAGCAGCTTGACAGGACGGAGCGATCAGCCCCAGCATTTT
NA | many | TRBJ1-1 | TRBV6-1 | CASSEVRGVGRAFF | TGTGCCAGCAGTGAAGTAAGGGGGGTCGGGAGAGCTTTCTTT
NA | NA | TRBJ2-5 | TRBV6-5 | CASSYFGGETQYF | TGTGCCAGCAGTTACTTCGGGGGAGAGACCCAGTACTTC
TRBD1 | few | TRBJ2-2 | TRBV7-2 | CASSLRQGTTGELFF | TGTGCCAGCAGCTTAAGACAGGGTACCACCGGGGAGCTGTTTTTT
TRBD1 | medium-sized | TRBJ1-5 | TRBV12-3/TRBV12-4 | CASRRDRASNQPQHF | TGTGCCAGCAGACGGGACAGGGCGAGCAATCAGCCCCAGCATTTT
TRBD2 | NA | TRBJ2-7 | TRBV27 | CASSPLAGGPFGEQYF | TGTGCCAGCAGCCCACTAGCGGGAGGGCCTTTTGGCGAGCAGTACTTC
NA | NA | TRBJ1-2 | TRBV5-1 | CASSPSDRYYGYTF | TGCGCCAGCAGCCCTTCGGACAGATACTATGGCTACACCTTC
NA | NA | TRBJ2-7 | TRBV28 | CASSSYSYEQYF | TGTGCCAGCAGTTCGTATAGCTACGAGCAGTACTTC
TRBD2 | NA | TRBJ2-7 | TRBV7-2 | CASSYTSGGAYEQYF | TGTGCCAGCAGCTATACTAGCGGGGGGGCCTACGAGCAGTACTTC